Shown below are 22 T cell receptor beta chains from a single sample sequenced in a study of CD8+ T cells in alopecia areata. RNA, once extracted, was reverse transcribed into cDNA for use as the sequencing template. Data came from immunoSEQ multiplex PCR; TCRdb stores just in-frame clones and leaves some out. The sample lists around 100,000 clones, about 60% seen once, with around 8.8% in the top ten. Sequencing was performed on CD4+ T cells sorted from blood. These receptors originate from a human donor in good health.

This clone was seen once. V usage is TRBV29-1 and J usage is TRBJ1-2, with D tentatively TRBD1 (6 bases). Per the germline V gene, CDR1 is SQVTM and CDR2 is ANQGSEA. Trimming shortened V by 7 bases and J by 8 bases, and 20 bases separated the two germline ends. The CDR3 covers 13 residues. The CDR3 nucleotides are TGCAGCGCTGGCCCCGGGGGGCGGAAAGGCTACACCTTC. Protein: CSAGPGGRKGYTF.

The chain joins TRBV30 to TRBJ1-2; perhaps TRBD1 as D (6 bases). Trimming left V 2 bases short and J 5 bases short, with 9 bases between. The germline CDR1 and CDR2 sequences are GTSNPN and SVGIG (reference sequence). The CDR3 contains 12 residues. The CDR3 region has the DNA TGTGCCTGGAGTCCCAGGGGATATGGCTACACCTTC. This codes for CAWSPRGYGYTF. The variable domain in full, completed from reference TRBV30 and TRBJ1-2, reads SQTIHQWPATLVQPVGSPLSLECTVEGTSNPNLYWYRQAAGRGLQLLFYSVGIGQISSEVPQNLSASRPQDRQFILSSKKLLLSDSGFYLCAWSPRGYGYTFGSGTRLTVV.

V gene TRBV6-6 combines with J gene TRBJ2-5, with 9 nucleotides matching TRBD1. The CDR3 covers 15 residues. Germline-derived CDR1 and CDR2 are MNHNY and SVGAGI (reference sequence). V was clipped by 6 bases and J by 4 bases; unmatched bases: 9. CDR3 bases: TGTGCCAGCAGCCGGGACAGGGTTGTTGGAGAGACCCAGTACTTC. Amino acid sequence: CASSRDRVVGETQYF.

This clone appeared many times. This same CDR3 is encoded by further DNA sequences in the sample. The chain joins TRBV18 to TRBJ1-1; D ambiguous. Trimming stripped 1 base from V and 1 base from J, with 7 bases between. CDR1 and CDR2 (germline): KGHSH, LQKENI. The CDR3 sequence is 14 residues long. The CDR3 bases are TGTGCCAGCTCACCACAGGGCGCGAACACTGAAGCTTTCTTT. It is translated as CASSPQGANTEAFF.

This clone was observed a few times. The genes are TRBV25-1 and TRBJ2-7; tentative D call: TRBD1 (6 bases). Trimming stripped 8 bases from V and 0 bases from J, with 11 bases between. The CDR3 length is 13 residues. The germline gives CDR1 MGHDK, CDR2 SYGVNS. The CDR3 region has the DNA TGTGCCAGCGGACAGATTAACTCCTACGAGCAGTACTTC. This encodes CASGQINSYEQYF.

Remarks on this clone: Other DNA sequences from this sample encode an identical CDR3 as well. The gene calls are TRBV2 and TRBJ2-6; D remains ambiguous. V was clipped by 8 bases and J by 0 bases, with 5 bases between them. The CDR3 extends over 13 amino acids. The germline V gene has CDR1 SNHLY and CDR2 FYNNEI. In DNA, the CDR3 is TGTGCCAGCTCGGTCTCTGGGGCCAACGTCCTGACTTTC. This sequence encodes CASSVSGANVLTF. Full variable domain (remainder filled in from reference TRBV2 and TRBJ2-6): EPEVTQTPSHQVTQMGQEVILRCVPISNHLYFYWYRQILGQKVEFLVSFYNNEISEKSEIFDDQFSVERPDGSNFTLKIRSTKLEDSAMYFCASSVSGANVLTFGAGSRLTVL.

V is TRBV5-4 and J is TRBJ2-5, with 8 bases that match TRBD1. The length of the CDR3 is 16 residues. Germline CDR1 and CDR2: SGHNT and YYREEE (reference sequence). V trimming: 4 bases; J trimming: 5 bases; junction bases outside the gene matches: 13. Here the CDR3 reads CASSRGFQGARETQYF. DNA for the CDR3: TGTGCCAGCAGCAGGGGCTTTCAGGGGGCGCGGGAGACCCAGTACTTC.

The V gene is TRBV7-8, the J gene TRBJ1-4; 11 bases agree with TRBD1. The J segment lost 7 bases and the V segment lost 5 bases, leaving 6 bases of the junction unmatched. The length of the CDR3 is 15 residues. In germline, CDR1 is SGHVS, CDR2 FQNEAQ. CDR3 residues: CASSPRDRGGEKLFF. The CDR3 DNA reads TGTGCCAGCAGCCCTCGGGACAGGGGGGGTGAAAAACTGTTTTTT.

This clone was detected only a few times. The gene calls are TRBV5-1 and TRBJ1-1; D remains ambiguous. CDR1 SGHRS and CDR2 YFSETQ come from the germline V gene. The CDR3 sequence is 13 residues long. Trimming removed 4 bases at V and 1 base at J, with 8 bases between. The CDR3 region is CASSTGSNTEAFF. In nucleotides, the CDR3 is TGCGCCAGCAGCACCGGGTCGAACACTGAAGCTTTCTTT.

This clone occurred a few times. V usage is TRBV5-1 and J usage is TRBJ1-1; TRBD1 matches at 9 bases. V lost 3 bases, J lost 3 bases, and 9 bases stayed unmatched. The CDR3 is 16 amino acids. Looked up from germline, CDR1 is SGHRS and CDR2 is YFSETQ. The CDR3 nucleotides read TGCGCCAGCAGCTCGGGACAGGGATTACGGGACACTGAAGCTTTCTTT. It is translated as CASSSGQGLRDTEAFF.

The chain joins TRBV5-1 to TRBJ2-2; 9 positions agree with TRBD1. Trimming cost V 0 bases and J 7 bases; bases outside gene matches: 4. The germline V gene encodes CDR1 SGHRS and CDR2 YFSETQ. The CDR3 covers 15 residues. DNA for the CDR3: TGCGCCAGCAGCTTGGCCGGGACAGGGATCGGGGAGCTGTTTTTT. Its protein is CASSLAGTGIGELFF.

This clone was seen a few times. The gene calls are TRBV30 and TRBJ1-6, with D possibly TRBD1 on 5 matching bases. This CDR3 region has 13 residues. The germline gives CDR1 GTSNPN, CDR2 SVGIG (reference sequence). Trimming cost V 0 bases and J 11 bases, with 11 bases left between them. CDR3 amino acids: CAWSVQDRTPLHF. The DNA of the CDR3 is TGTGCCTGGAGTGTACAGGACCGGACACCCCTCCACTTT. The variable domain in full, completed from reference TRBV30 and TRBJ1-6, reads SQTIHQWPATLVQPVGSPLSLECTVEGTSNPNLYWYRQAAGRGLQLLFYSVGIGQISSEVPQNLSASRPQDRQFILSSKKLLLSDSGFYLCAWSVQDRTPLHFGNGTRLTVT.

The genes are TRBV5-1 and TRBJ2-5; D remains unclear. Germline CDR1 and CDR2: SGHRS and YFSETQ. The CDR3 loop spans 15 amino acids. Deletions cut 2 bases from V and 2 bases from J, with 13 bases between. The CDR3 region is CASSLQPDRQETQYF. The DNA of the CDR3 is TGCGCCAGCAGCTTACAGCCGGATCGACAAGAGACCCAGTACTTC.

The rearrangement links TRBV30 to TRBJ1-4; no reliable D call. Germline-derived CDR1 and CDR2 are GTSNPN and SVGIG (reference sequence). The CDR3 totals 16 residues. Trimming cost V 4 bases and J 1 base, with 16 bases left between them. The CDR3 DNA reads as TGTGCCTGGACCCGGGGAGGGATCCAAACTAATGAAAAACTGTTTTTT. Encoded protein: CAWTRGGIQTNEKLFF.

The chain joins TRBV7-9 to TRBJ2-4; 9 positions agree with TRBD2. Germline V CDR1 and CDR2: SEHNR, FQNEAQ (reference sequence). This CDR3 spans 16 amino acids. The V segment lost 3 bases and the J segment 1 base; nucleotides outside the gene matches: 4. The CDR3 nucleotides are TGTGCCAGCAGCTTGGAGCTAGCGGGGGCCAAAAACATTCAGTACTTC. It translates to CASSLELAGAKNIQYF. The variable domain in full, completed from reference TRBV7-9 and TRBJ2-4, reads DTGVSQNPRHKITKRGQNVTFRCDPISEHNRLYWYRQTLGQGPEFLTYFQNEAQLEKSRLLSDRFSAERPKGSFSTLEIQRTEQGDSAMYLCASSLELAGAKNIQYFGAGTRLSVL.

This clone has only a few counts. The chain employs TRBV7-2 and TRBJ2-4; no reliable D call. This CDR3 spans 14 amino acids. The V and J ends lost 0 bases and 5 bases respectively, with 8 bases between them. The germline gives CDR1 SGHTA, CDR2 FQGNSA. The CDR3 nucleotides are TGTGCCAGCAGCTTAGCGGGCAGCCAAAACATTCAGTACTTC. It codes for CASSLAGSQNIQYF.

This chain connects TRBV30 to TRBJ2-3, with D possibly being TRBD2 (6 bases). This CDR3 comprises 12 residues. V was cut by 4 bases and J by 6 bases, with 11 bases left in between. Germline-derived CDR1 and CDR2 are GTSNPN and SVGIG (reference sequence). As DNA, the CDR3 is TGTGCCTGGACCCAAAGCGGGGATACGCAGTATTTT. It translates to CAWTQSGDTQYF.

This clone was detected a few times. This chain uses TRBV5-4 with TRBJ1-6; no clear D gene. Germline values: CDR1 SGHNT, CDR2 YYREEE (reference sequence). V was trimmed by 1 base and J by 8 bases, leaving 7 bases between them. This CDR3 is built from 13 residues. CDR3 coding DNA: TGTGCCAGCAGCTTGATTGGGGATTCACCCCTCCACTTT. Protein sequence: CASSLIGDSPLHF.

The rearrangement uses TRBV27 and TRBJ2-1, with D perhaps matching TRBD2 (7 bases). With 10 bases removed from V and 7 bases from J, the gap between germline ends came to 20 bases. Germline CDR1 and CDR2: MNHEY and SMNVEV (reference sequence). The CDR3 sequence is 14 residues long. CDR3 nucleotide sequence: TGTGCCACAAATCGAGGAGGGGGGGCGAATGAGCAGTTCTTC. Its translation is CATNRGGGANEQFF.

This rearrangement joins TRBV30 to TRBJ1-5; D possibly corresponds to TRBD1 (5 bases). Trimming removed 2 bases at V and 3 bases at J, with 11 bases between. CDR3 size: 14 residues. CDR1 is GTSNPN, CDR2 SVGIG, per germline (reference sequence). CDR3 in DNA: TGTGCCTGGAGTATAGGGGTATTCAATCAGCCCCAGCATTTT. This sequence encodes CAWSIGVFNQPQHF.

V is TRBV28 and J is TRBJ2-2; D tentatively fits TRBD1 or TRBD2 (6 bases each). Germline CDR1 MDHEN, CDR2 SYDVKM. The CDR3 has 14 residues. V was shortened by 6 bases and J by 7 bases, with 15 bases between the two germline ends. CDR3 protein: CASRPSQGGGELFF. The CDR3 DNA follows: TGTGCCAGCAGGCCCTCACAGGGAGGCGGGGAGCTGTTTTTT.

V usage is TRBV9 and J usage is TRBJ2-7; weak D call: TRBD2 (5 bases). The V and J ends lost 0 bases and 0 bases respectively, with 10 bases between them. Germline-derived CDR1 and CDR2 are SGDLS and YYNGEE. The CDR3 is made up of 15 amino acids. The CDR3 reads CASSVESGYSYEQYF. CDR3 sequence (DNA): TGTGCCAGCAGCGTAGAAAGCGGTTACTCCTACGAGCAGTACTTC.